A selection of T cell receptor beta chains follows, all from one sample in a study of cytomegalovirus exposure and HLA in healthy donors. Only in-frame clones appear in the TCRdb table, and some are missing; sequencing was by immunoSEQ multiplex PCR. This table holds 97,000 or so clones, about 83% found once. The sequenced sample was PBMCs. The receptors originated from a woman aged 25 to 39 in good health and CMV-seronegative. The CDR3 runs from the conserved cysteine through the conserved F or W. The D gene is left open where the match is weak. Expanded clones are given a class, and other clones once, few, many or no size at all.

j_gene | v_gene | abundance | len | d_gene | CDR3nt | CDR3aa
TRBJ2-1 | TRBV6-6 | once | 14 | TRBD2 | TGTGCCGGGTTTAGCGGGGTAAAGATAGGTGAGCAGTTCTTC | CAGFSGVKIGEQFF
TRBJ1-3 | TRBV6-5 | . | 14 | . | TGTGCCAGCAGTTACAGGGGATCTGGAAACACCATATATTTT | CASSYRGSGNTIYF
TRBJ2-1 | TRBV28 | . | 15 | TRBD2 | TGTGCCAGCAGTTCTAGCGGGAGTGGTCTCGATGAGCAGTTCTTC | CASSSSGSGLDEQFF
TRBJ2-7 | TRBV10-3 | few | 10 | . | TGTGCCATCGGAGACTACGAGCAGTACTTC | CAIGDYEQYF
TRBJ2-7 | TRBV29-1 | . | 12 | TRBD2 | TGCAGCGGTGGACTAGTAGGTAACGAGCAGTACTTC | CSGGLVGNEQYF
TRBJ1-2 | TRBV2 | . | 13 | . | TGTGCCAGCAGCCCGGGGGGGGTCTATGGCTACACCTTC | CASSPGGVYGYTF
TRBJ2-7 | TRBV11-2 | once | 18 | TRBD2 | TGTGCCAGCAGCCCTAGGTCAACGGGACTAGCGTGGACCTACGAGCAGTACTTC | CASSPRSTGLAWTYEQYF
TRBJ2-7 | TRBV11-2 | . | 17 | TRBD2 | TGTGCCAGCGTGGTCAAGGGGCTAGCGGGAGGTCTAGGCGAGCAGTACTTC | CASVVKGLAGGLGEQYF
TRBJ2-1 | TRBV4-3 | once | 18 | . | TGCGCCAGCAGCCAAGATCTCGGGGAAAGAAGCGTCTACAATGAGCAGTTCTTC | CASSQDLGERSVYNEQFF
TRBJ2-2 | TRBV5-1 | . | 14 | . | TGCGCCAGCAGCTTCGCACTAGCTAAGGGGGAGCTGTTTTTT | CASSFALAKGELFF
TRBJ2-2 | TRBV4-3 | . | 18 | TRBD2 | TGCGCCAGCAGCCGCGGTCAGCAGACTAGCGGGAGGACCGGGGAGCTGTTTTTT | CASSRGQQTSGRTGELFF
TRBJ2-5 | TRBV7-9 | . | 13 | TRBD2 | TGTGCCAGCGGGGCGGGAGGGTTAAAGACCCAGTACTTC | CASGAGGLKTQYF
TRBJ2-3 | TRBV7-8 | . | 19 | TRBD1 | TGTGCCAGCAGCTTACGAGGGACAGGGGGTTCTACTAGCACAGATACGCAGTATTTT | CASSLRGTGGSTSTDTQYF
TRBJ1-1 | TRBV11-2 | . | 14 | . | TGTGCCAGCAACGAGGGTGGCAGTTCGACTGAAGCTTTCTTT | CASNEGGSSTEAFF
TRBJ1-2 | TRBV27 | . | 15 | TRBD1 | TGTGCCAGCAGTTCTCCGGACAGGGCCTTCTATGGCTACACCTTC | CASSSPDRAFYGYTF
TRBJ2-1 | TRBV7-8 | . | 15 | . | TGTGCCAGCAGCTTAGAGGGCGGAGGGTACAATGAGCAGTTCTTC | CASSLEGGGYNEQFF
TRBJ2-3 | TRBV18 | . | 13 | . | TGTGCCAGCTCACCACCTTCCGAGGTGACGCAGTATTTT | CASSPPSEVTQYF
TRBJ1-4 | TRBV5-1 | . | 14 | . | TGCGCCAGCAGACCAGTGTTGACTAATGAAAAACTGTTTTTT | CASRPVLTNEKLFF
TRBJ2-3 | TRBV2 | . | 12 | . | TGTGCCAGCAGCGCCCGGGGAGATACGCAGTATTTT | CASSARGDTQYF
TRBJ2-1 | TRBV6-1 | . | 15 | . | TGTGCCAGCAGCTCCTCCGGGACACCCTACAATGAGCAGTTCTTC | CASSSSGTPYNEQFF
TRBJ2-1 | TRBV19 | . | 12 | . | TGTGCCAGTAGTATGCTTGGTAGCTCCGAGTTCTTC | CASSMLGSSEFF
TRBJ2-3 | TRBV4-1 | . | 16 | TRBD1 | TGCGCCAGCAGCCTTGCCAATTTCGGGACAGGGGATACGCAGTATTTT | CASSLANFGTGDTQYF
TRBJ1-3 | TRBV9 | few | 16 | . | TGTGCCAGCAGCGCACGACAGGCGATCTCTGGAAACACCATATATTTT | CASSARQAISGNTIYF
TRBJ2-7 | TRBV4-3 | . | 14 | . | TGCGCCAGCAGCCAAACAGGTCTGGGGGCCGAGCAGTACTTC | CASSQTGLGAEQYF
TRBJ2-2 | TRBV5-1 | . | 15 | . | TGCGCCAGCAGCTTACACGCTTATAACACCGGGGAGCTGTTTTTT | CASSLHAYNTGELFF
TRBJ2-1 | TRBV18 | . | 17 | TRBD2 | TGTGCCAGCTCACCAAGGACTAGCGGGAGCTCCTACAATGAGCAGTTCTTC | CASSPRTSGSSYNEQFF
TRBJ2-1 | TRBV4-1 | . | 18 | TRBD2 | TGCGCCAGCAGCCAAAGTAGGGCGGGAGTAGGATCCTACAATGAGCAGTTCTTC | CASSQSRAGVGSYNEQFF
TRBJ2-5 | TRBV2 | . | 12 | . | TGTGCCAGCACGGAGGAACAAGAGACCCAGTACTTC | CASTEEQETQYF
TRBJ2-3 | TRBV7-9 | . | 16 | TRBD1 | TGTGCCAGCATCGGACAGGGAAGTGAGGCCACAGATACGCAGTATTTT | CASIGQGSEATDTQYF
TRBJ2-3 | TRBV21-1 | . | 17 | . | TGTGCCAGCAGCGGGGGGGCTAGCGGAGATATCACAGATACGCAGTATTTT | CASSGGASGDITDTQYF
TRBJ2-3 | TRBV2 | once | 13 | . | TGTGCCAGCAGTGGTGGACAGTCAGATACGCAGTATTTT | CASSGGQSDTQYF
TRBJ2-3 | TRBV28 | . | 15 | TRBD2 | TGTGCCACCAATCAGCGGGGTCTCATCACAGATACGCAGTATTTT | CATNQRGLITDTQYF
TRBJ2-7 | TRBV29-1 | . | 13 | TRBD1 | TGCAGCGCCGTGACAGGGAGAAGGTACGAGCAGTACTTC | CSAVTGRRYEQYF
TRBJ1-1 | TRBV14 | . | 13 | . | TGTGCCAGCAGCCAAGATTTACTTTCTGAAGCTTTCTTT | CASSQDLLSEAFF
TRBJ2-3 | TRBV18 | . | 16 | TRBD2 | TGTGCCAGCTCACGTGTCGGCGGGGGGGCGACAGATACGCAGTATTTT | CASSRVGGGATDTQYF
TRBJ1-2 | TRBV29-1 | once | 14 | TRBD1 | TGCAGCGTTGTAGGTGGGACAGGGGAATATGGCTACACCTTC | CSVVGGTGEYGYTF
TRBJ2-1 | TRBV6-4 | . | 15 | TRBD1 | TGTGCCAGCAGTGACGGGACAGGGTCCATAGATGAGCAGTTCTTC | CASSDGTGSIDEQFF